This is a list of T cell receptor beta chains from one sample in a study of blood T cell repertoires in COVID-19. Profiled with immunoSEQ multiplex PCR; TCRdb holds only in-frame clones, not every one. The table lists around 130,000 clones, almost 85% of them singletons. The sequenced sample was peripheral blood. These receptors all stem from a man between 60 and 75 years old with acute or convalescent COVID-19. The CDR3 runs from the conserved cysteine through the conserved F or W. The D gene is left open where the match is weak. Size values are once, few and many counts, or a class for expanded clones, and some rows have none.

V gene: TRBV5-1
clone size: few
J gene: TRBJ2-5
D gene: TRBD2
CDR3 protein: CASSLAMTSGSEETQYF
CDR3 DNA: TGCGCCAGCAGCTTGGCGATGACTAGCGGGAGCGAGGAGACCCAGTACTTC

V gene: TRBV28
clone size: once
J gene: TRBJ2-3
D gene: -
CDR3 protein: CASRYAGVDTQYF
CDR3 DNA: TGTGCCAGCAGGTACGCAGGGGTAGATACGCAGTATTTT

V gene: TRBV19
clone size: -
J gene: TRBJ1-2
D gene: -
CDR3 protein: CASKWTGVYGYTF
CDR3 DNA: TGTGCCAGTAAGTGGACGGGGGTCTATGGCTACACCTTC

V gene: TRBV25-1
clone size: -
J gene: TRBJ2-4
D gene: -
CDR3 protein: CANSDPEDSAKNIQYF
CDR3 DNA: TGTGCCAACAGTGACCCAGAGGACTCAGCCAAAAACATTCAGTACTTC

V gene: TRBV18
clone size: -
J gene: TRBJ2-7
D gene: -
CDR3 protein: CASSQSGLSYEQYF
CDR3 DNA: TGTGCCAGCTCACAGAGCGGGTTATCCTACGAGCAGTACTTC

V gene: TRBV28
clone size: -
J gene: TRBJ1-6
D gene: TRBD1
CDR3 protein: CASSPTRGHGSPLHF
CDR3 DNA: TGTGCCAGCAGTCCCACCAGGGGGCATGGTTCACCCCTCCACTTT

V gene: TRBV7-8
clone size: -
J gene: TRBJ1-2
D gene: TRBD1
CDR3 protein: CASSSTGSNYGYTF
CDR3 DNA: TGTGCCAGCAGCTCGACAGGGTCGAACTATGGCTACACCTTC

V gene: TRBV5-6
clone size: -
J gene: TRBJ2-1
D gene: TRBD1
CDR3 protein: CASTLTGTGGVHVDEQFF
CDR3 DNA: TGTGCCAGCACCCTGACCGGGACAGGGGGCGTCCATGTTGATGAGCAGTTCTTC

V gene: TRBV6-4
clone size: -
J gene: TRBJ2-2
D gene: TRBD1
CDR3 protein: CASSDSERGPDTGELFF
CDR3 DNA: TGTGCCAGCAGTGACTCTGAAAGGGGGCCGGACACCGGGGAGCTGTTTTTT

V gene: TRBV3-1/TRBV3-2
clone size: once
J gene: TRBJ2-3
D gene: TRBD2
CDR3 protein: CASSQALAGGTDTQYF
CDR3 DNA: TGTGCCAGCAGCCAAGCACTAGCGGGGGGCACAGATACGCAGTATTTT

V gene: TRBV10-2
clone size: -
J gene: TRBJ1-1
D gene: -
CDR3 protein: CASSESQGHTEAFF
CDR3 DNA: TGCGCCAGCAGTGAGTCCCAGGGGCACACTGAAGCTTTCTTT

V gene: TRBV7-9
clone size: -
J gene: TRBJ1-2
D gene: TRBD1
CDR3 protein: CASSINGQGGGYTF
CDR3 DNA: TGTGCCAGCAGCATAAACGGACAGGGCGGTGGCTACACCTTC

V gene: TRBV7-9
clone size: -
J gene: TRBJ1-2
D gene: TRBD1
CDR3 protein: CASSFTGGDGYTF
CDR3 DNA: TGTGCCAGCAGCTTTACAGGGGGTGATGGCTACACCTTC

V gene: TRBV27
clone size: -
J gene: TRBJ1-6
D gene: TRBD1
CDR3 protein: CASRRTGGYSPLHF
CDR3 DNA: TGTGCCAGCAGGCGGACAGGGGGCTATTCACCCCTCCACTTT

V gene: TRBV2
clone size: -
J gene: TRBJ2-1
D gene: TRBD2
CDR3 protein: CASSERTSGRNEQFF
CDR3 DNA: TGTGCCAGCAGTGAAAGGACTAGCGGGAGAAATGAGCAGTTCTTC

V gene: TRBV6-6
clone size: -
J gene: TRBJ2-1
D gene: -
CDR3 protein: CASTPTGRFYNEQFF
CDR3 DNA: TGTGCCAGCACCCCCACAGGCAGATTCTACAATGAGCAGTTCTTC

V gene: TRBV27
clone size: once
J gene: TRBJ1-2
D gene: TRBD1
CDR3 protein: CASSFWGQGPLDYTF
CDR3 DNA: TGTGCCAGCAGTTTCTGGGGACAGGGGCCCCTTGACTACACCTTC

V gene: TRBV30
clone size: -
J gene: TRBJ1-1
D gene: TRBD1
CDR3 protein: CSPPRGLSDTEAFF
CDR3 DNA: TGTTCACCGCCCAGGGGGCTAAGTGACACTGAAGCTTTCTTT

V gene: TRBV6-2/TRBV6-3
clone size: -
J gene: TRBJ2-2
D gene: -
CDR3 protein: CASSSGHRDAGELFF
CDR3 DNA: TGTGCCAGCAGTTCGGGACATAGGGACGCCGGGGAGCTGTTTTTT

V gene: TRBV6-5
clone size: -
J gene: TRBJ2-7
D gene: -
CDR3 protein: CASSLRAEGEQYF
CDR3 DNA: TGTGCCAGCAGTCTAAGGGCCGAGGGTGAGCAGTACTTC

V gene: TRBV30
clone size: -
J gene: TRBJ1-3
D gene: -
CDR3 protein: CASGQGEFGNTIYF
CDR3 DNA: TGTGCCTCAGGACAAGGGGAATTTGGAAACACCATATATTTT

V gene: TRBV18
clone size: -
J gene: TRBJ1-1
D gene: -
CDR3 protein: CASSPTTVGGNTEAFF
CDR3 DNA: TGTGCCAGCTCACCCACAACCGTCGGGGGGAACACTGAAGCTTTCTTT

V gene: TRBV9
clone size: -
J gene: TRBJ1-2
D gene: -
CDR3 protein: CASSVGQENYYGYTF
CDR3 DNA: TGTGCCAGCAGCGTAGGACAGGAGAACTATTATGGCTACACCTTC

V gene: TRBV20-1
clone size: -
J gene: TRBJ2-5
D gene: -
CDR3 protein: CSATPQETQYF
CDR3 DNA: TGCAGTGCTACTCCCCAAGAGACCCAGTACTTC

V gene: TRBV20-1
clone size: once
J gene: TRBJ1-2
D gene: -
CDR3 protein: CSASYRDVHDYGYTF
CDR3 DNA: TGCAGTGCTAGTTACAGGGACGTACACGACTATGGCTACACCTTC

V gene: TRBV7-9
clone size: once
J gene: TRBJ2-3
D gene: TRBD2
CDR3 protein: CANVREPTGDTQYF
CDR3 DNA: TGTGCCAACGTGCGGGAGCCTACAGGAGATACGCAGTATTTT

V gene: TRBV11-2
clone size: -
J gene: TRBJ1-3
D gene: TRBD1
CDR3 protein: CASSFTGEAGNTIYF
CDR3 DNA: TGTGCCAGCAGCTTCACAGGGGAAGCTGGAAACACCATATATTTT

V gene: TRBV27
clone size: -
J gene: TRBJ2-3
D gene: TRBD1
CDR3 protein: CASSTGQGVYTDTQYF
CDR3 DNA: TGTGCCAGCAGTACCGGACAGGGGGTTTACACAGATACGCAGTATTTT

V gene: TRBV29-1
clone size: -
J gene: TRBJ2-7
D gene: TRBD2
CDR3 protein: CSVGTSGVYEQYF
CDR3 DNA: TGCAGCGTAGGGACTAGCGGAGTTTACGAGCAGTACTTC

V gene: TRBV14
clone size: -
J gene: TRBJ1-2
D gene: -
CDR3 protein: CASSQVSFYGYTF
CDR3 DNA: TGTGCCAGCAGCCAAGTGTCGTTCTATGGCTACACCTTC

V gene: TRBV4-1
clone size: -
J gene: TRBJ2-2
D gene: TRBD2
CDR3 protein: CASSQGTSGMNTGELFF
CDR3 DNA: TGCGCCAGCAGCCAGGGAACTAGCGGGATGAACACCGGGGAGCTGTTTTTT

V gene: TRBV24-1
clone size: -
J gene: TRBJ2-2
D gene: -
CDR3 protein: CATEGAFANTGELFF
CDR3 DNA: TGTGCCACGGAAGGGGCTTTCGCGAACACCGGGGAGCTGTTTTTT

V gene: TRBV29-1
clone size: -
J gene: TRBJ1-1
D gene: TRBD1
CDR3 protein: CSAGQGLTEAFF
CDR3 DNA: TGCAGCGCTGGACAGGGGTTGACTGAAGCTTTCTTT

V gene: TRBV3-1/TRBV3-2
clone size: -
J gene: TRBJ2-7
D gene: -
CDR3 protein: CASSQDFRLSSSSYEQYF
CDR3 DNA: TGTGCCAGCAGCCAAGATTTCCGACTGAGCTCCTCCTCCTACGAGCAGTACTTC

V gene: TRBV20-1
clone size: -
J gene: TRBJ2-5
D gene: -
CDR3 protein: CSAEGWETQYF
CDR3 DNA: TGCAGTGCGGAGGGGTGGGAGACCCAGTACTTC

V gene: TRBV14
clone size: once
J gene: TRBJ1-2
D gene: -
CDR3 protein: CASSKRDYGYTF
CDR3 DNA: TGTGCCAGCAGCAAGCGGGACTATGGCTACACCTTC

V gene: TRBV9
clone size: -
J gene: TRBJ2-1
D gene: TRBD1
CDR3 protein: CASSVGQGFVNEQFF
CDR3 DNA: TGTGCCAGCAGCGTAGGACAGGGGTTCGTCAATGAGCAGTTCTTC

V gene: TRBV2
clone size: -
J gene: TRBJ1-5
D gene: -
CDR3 protein: CASSDAGGSNQPQHF
CDR3 DNA: TGTGCCAGCAGTGACGCGGGGGGGTCCAATCAGCCCCAGCATTTT

V gene: TRBV7-9
clone size: -
J gene: TRBJ2-5
D gene: TRBD2
CDR3 protein: CASSLLAGGRETQYF
CDR3 DNA: TGTGCCAGCAGCTTACTAGCGGGGGGAAGGGAGACCCAGTACTTC

V gene: TRBV5-1
clone size: -
J gene: TRBJ2-3
D gene: -
CDR3 protein: CASSFQSDTQYF
CDR3 DNA: TGCGCCAGCAGCTTCCAGTCAGATACGCAGTATTTT

V gene: TRBV6-1
clone size: -
J gene: TRBJ1-4
D gene: TRBD1
CDR3 protein: CASSQAGGRGEKLFF
CDR3 DNA: TGTGCCAGCAGTCAAGCAGGGGGCAGAGGTGAAAAACTGTTTTTT

V gene: TRBV18
clone size: -
J gene: TRBJ2-1
D gene: -
CDR3 protein: CASSPLQGNEQFF
CDR3 DNA: TGTGCCAGCTCACCACTACAGGGCAATGAGCAGTTCTTC

V gene: TRBV30
clone size: -
J gene: TRBJ2-5
D gene: -
CDR3 protein: CAWSHQETQYF
CDR3 DNA: TGTGCCTGGAGCCATCAAGAGACCCAGTACTTC

V gene: TRBV5-1
clone size: once
J gene: TRBJ1-1
D gene: -
CDR3 protein: CASSRWPGAGTEAFF
CDR3 DNA: TGCGCCAGCAGTCGATGGCCAGGGGCGGGCACTGAAGCTTTCTTT

V gene: TRBV2
clone size: -
J gene: TRBJ2-5
D gene: TRBD1
CDR3 protein: CASSRDRGRIETQYF
CDR3 DNA: TGTGCCAGCAGCCGTGACAGGGGACGGATCGAGACCCAGTACTTC

V gene: TRBV6-2/TRBV6-3
clone size: -
J gene: TRBJ1-5
D gene: -
CDR3 protein: CASSFRHLSNQPQHF
CDR3 DNA: TGTGCCAGCAGCTTTAGACACCTTAGCAATCAGCCCCAGCATTTT

V gene: TRBV5-1
clone size: once
J gene: TRBJ2-7
D gene: TRBD2
CDR3 protein: CASSYTGTNYEQYF
CDR3 DNA: TGCGCCAGCAGCTATACCGGGACTAACTACGAGCAGTACTTC

V gene: TRBV7-9
clone size: -
J gene: TRBJ2-7
D gene: -
CDR3 protein: CASSLDGTLDEQYF
CDR3 DNA: TGTGCCAGCAGCTTAGACGGGACTCTCGACGAGCAGTACTTC

V gene: TRBV10-3
clone size: -
J gene: TRBJ2-1
D gene: -
CDR3 protein: CAISDPGLRIYNEQFF
CDR3 DNA: TGTGCCATCAGTGACCCGGGACTCCGGATTTACAATGAGCAGTTCTTC

V gene: TRBV6-1
clone size: -
J gene: TRBJ2-1
D gene: TRBD1
CDR3 protein: CASSEMTGTGNNEQFF
CDR3 DNA: TGTGCCAGCAGTGAGATGACCGGGACAGGGAACAATGAGCAGTTCTTC

V gene: TRBV7-3
clone size: -
J gene: TRBJ2-6
D gene: TRBD1
CDR3 protein: CASSLDRFNSGANVLTF
CDR3 DNA: TGTGCCAGCAGCTTGGACAGGTTCAACTCTGGGGCCAACGTCCTGACTTTC

V gene: TRBV12-3/TRBV12-4
clone size: -
J gene: TRBJ2-5
D gene: -
CDR3 protein: CASSPSEETQYF
CDR3 DNA: TGTGCCAGCTCGCCATCTGAGGAGACCCAGTACTTC

V gene: TRBV5-1
clone size: -
J gene: TRBJ2-7
D gene: -
CDR3 protein: CASSLAGIASYEQYF
CDR3 DNA: TGCGCCAGCAGCTTGGCAGGAATCGCCTCCTACGAGCAGTACTTC